Below, 7 T cell receptor beta chains from the same sample are listed, as sequenced in a study of human T cells and chemical hapten exposure. RNA extraction used unfractionated whole blood as the source of total RNA. MiXCR was run by TCRdb on the 5' RACE reads, yielding one entry per CDR3 protein. Altogether around 80,000 distinct CDR3 sequences are present, more than 15% being singletons, with the ten largest covering about 6.5%. Receptors were obtained from a female donor in good health.

The rearrangement uses TRBV3-1 and TRBJ2-7, with D perhaps assigned TRBD1 or TRBD2 (5 bases each). The CDR3 spans 14 residues. From germline, CDR1 is LGHDT and CDR2 YNNKEL (reference sequence). Trimming took 4 bases from V and 2 from J, leaving 12 bases between them. The CDR3 reads CASSLEVGPYEQYF. The DNA of the CDR3 is TGTGCCAGCAGCCTGGAGGTGGGACCCTACGAGCAGTACTTC.

This clonotype was observed a handful of times. This chain joins TRBV28 and TRBJ2-7; 7 nucleotides agree with TRBD1. The CDR3 contains 12 residues. Germline V lookup: CDR1 MDHEN, CDR2 SYDVKM. After removal of 6 bases from V and 3 bases from J, the junction contained 2 bases not matched to a gene. The CDR3 DNA reads as TGTGCCAGCAGAGGGACAGTCTACGAGCAGTACTTC. Its protein product is CASRGTVYEQYF.

This clonotype was counted only a few times. V and J are TRBV20-1 and TRBJ1-3; D not resolved. Trimming removed 4 bases from V and 3 bases from J, with 10 bases in between. Germline loops: CDR1 DFQATT, CDR2 SNEGSKA (reference sequence). The CDR3 runs to 13 residues. The CDR3 DNA reads as TGCAGTGCTACGCGGGTGCATGGAAACACCATATATTTT. Its translation is CSATRVHGNTIYF.

This clonotype appeared many times. The rearrangement uses TRBV2 and TRBJ1-5; D is uncertain. The CDR3 runs to 13 residues. V gave up 8 bases and J gave up 0 bases, with 8 bases separating them. Germline V gene sequence: CDR1 SNHLY, CDR2 FYNNEI. CDR3 protein: CASALNSNQPQHF. The CDR3 DNA sequence: TGTGCCAGCGCCTTAAATAGCAATCAGCCCCAGCATTTT.

This clonotype occurred many times. The chain has TRBV24-1 and TRBJ1-5; tentatively, D is TRBD1 (5 bases). Per germline, CDR1 KGHDR and CDR2 SFDVKD. The CDR3 has 14 amino acids. Trimming removed 5 bases from V and 7 bases from J, with 14 bases in between. The CDR3 coding sequence is TGTGCCACCAGTGCCCTAGGGACTGTCCAGCCCCAGCATTTT. This sequence encodes CATSALGTVQPQHF.

The sample holds a few counts of this clonotype. The chain uses TRBV28 and TRBJ2-1; weak D call: TRBD2 (5 bases). The germline V gene has CDR1 MDHEN and CDR2 SYDVKM. The CDR3 is 14 residues long. V lost 5 bases, J lost 3 bases, and 11 bases lay in between. Here the CDR3 reads CASSRLIDYNEQFF. Written as DNA, the CDR3 is TGTGCCAGCAGTCGACTAATCGACTACAATGAGCAGTTCTTC.

V and J are TRBV7-9 and TRBJ1-1; D is unresolved. Trimming took off 1 base at V and 5 bases at J, with 14 bases between the two ends. The germline V gene encodes CDR1 SEHNR and CDR2 FQNEAQ (reference sequence). The length of the CDR3 is 15 residues. In DNA form, the CDR3 reads TGTGCCAGCAGCTTAGAGGGCAGTAGGGAGACTGAAGCTTTCTTT. It translates to CASSLEGSRETEAFF. The full variable domain, completed using reference TRBV7-9 and TRBJ1-1, is DTGVSQNPRHKITKRGQNVTFRCDPISEHNRLYWYRQTLGQGPEFLTYFQNEAQLEKSRLLSDRFSAERPKGSFSTLEIQRTEQGDSAMYLCASSLEGSRETEAFFGQGTRLTVV.